The present TCR beta chain was sequenced within a study of shared clonotypes between healthy human individuals. V gave up 0 bases and J gave up 6 bases, with 3 bases separating them. The CDR3 totals 12 residues. Germline CDR1 and CDR2: SGHAT and FQNNGV. Using immunoSEQ multiplex PCR, the repertoire was profiled, and TCRdb retains in-frame clones only, with some absent. Here the sample spans more than 1 million clones, around 78% being singletons. The V gene is TRBV11-2, the J gene TRBJ1-3; D remains unclear. The specimen sequenced was memory CD4+ T cells from PBMCs. Subset reported: CD45RA-negative fraction. This TCR came from a man between 18 and 29 years old in good health. Some clones in this sample may be carry-over from other donors' samples. CDR3 in amino acids: CASSLDSNTIYF. Here the CDR3 DNA reads TGTGCCAGCAGCTTAGATTCAAACACCATATATTTT.